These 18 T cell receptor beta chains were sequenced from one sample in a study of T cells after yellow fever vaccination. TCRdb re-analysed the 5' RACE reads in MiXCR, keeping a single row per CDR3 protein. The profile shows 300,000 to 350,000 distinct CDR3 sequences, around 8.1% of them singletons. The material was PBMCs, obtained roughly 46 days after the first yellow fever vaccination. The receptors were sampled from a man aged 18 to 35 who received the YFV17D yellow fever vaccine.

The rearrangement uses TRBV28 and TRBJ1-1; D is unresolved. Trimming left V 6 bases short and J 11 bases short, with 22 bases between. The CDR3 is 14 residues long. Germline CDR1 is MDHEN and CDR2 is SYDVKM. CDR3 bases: TGTGCCAGCAGCCTCTTTAACGCCTTTAAGGAGGCTTTCTTT. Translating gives CASSLFNAFKEAFF. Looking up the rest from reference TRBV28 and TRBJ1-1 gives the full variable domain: DVKVTQSSRYLVKRTGEKVFLECVQDMDHENMFWYRQDPGLGLRLIYFSYDVKMKEKGDIPEGYSVSREKKERFSLILESASTNQTSMYLCASSLFNAFKEAFFGQGTRLTVV.

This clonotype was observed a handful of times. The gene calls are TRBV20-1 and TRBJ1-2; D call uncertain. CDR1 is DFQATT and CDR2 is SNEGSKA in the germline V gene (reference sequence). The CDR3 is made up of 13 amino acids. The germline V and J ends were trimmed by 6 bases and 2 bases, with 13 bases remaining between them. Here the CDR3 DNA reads TGCAGTGCCTACCTAGAGGGAAACTATGGCTACACCTTC. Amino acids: CSAYLEGNYGYTF.

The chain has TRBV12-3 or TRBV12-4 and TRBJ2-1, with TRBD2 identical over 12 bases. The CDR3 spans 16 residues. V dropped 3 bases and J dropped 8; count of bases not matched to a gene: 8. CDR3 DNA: TGTGCCAGCAGTTTTGGTCTAGCGGGGGGGCCAGATGAGCAGTTCTTC. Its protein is CASSFGLAGGPDEQFF.

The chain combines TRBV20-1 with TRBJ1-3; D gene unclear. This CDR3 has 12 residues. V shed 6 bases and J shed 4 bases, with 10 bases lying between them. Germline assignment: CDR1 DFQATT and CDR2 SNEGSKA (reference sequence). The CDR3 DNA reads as TGCAGTGCGGTGTCCCCGGGAAACACCATATATTTT. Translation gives CSAVSPGNTIYF.

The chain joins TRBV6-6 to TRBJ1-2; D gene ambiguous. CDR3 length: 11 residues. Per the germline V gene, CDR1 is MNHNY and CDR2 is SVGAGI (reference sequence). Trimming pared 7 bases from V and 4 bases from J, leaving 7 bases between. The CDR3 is CASIGGYGYTF. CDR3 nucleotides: TGTGCCAGCATCGGTGGCTATGGCTACACCTTC.

CDR3 residues: CASSFATEGNTGELFF. The CDR3 DNA is TGTGCCAGCAGTTTCGCCACAGAAGGGAACACCGGGGAGCTGTTTTTT. This chain joins TRBV12-3 or TRBV12-4 and TRBJ2-2, with D unclear. Trimming removed 3 bases at V and 1 base at J, with 12 bases between. The CDR3 has 16 amino acids.

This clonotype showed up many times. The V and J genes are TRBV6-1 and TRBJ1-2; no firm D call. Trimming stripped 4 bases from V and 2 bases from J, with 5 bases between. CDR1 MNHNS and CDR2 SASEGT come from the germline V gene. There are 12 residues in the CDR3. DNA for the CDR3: TGTGCCAGCAGTGTGGACAACTATGGCTACACCTTC. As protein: CASSVDNYGYTF.

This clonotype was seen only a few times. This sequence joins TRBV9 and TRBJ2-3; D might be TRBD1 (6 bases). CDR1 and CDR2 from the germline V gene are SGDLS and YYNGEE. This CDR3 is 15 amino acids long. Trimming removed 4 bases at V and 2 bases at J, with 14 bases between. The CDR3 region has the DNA TGTGCCAGCAGCACCCAGGGGTTTTCCACAGATACGCAGTATTTT. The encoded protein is CASSTQGFSTDTQYF.

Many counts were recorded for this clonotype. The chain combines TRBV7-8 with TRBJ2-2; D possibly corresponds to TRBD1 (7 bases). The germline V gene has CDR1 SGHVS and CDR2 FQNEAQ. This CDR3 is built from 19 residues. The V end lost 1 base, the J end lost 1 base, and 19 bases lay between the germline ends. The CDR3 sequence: CASSLGFRGDLLNTGELFF. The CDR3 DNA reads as TGTGCCAGCAGCTTAGGGTTCAGGGGGGACCTCTTGAACACCGGGGAGCTGTTTTTT.

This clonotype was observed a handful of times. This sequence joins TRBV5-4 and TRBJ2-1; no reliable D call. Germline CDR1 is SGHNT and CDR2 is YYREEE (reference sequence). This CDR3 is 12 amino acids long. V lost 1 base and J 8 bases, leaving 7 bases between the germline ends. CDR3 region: CASSLSVHEQFF. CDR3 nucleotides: TGTGCCAGCAGCTTGAGTGTACATGAGCAGTTCTTC.

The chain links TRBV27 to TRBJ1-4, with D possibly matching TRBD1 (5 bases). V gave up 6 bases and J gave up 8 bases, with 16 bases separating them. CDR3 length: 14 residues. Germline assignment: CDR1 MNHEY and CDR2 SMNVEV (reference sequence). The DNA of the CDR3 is TGTGCCAGCAGCCGCAGTTGGGGGGAGGAAAAACTGTTTTTT. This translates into CASSRSWGEEKLFF. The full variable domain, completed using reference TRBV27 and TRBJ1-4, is EAQVTQNPRYLITVTGKKLTVTCSQNMNHEYMSWYRQDPGLGLRQIYYSMNVEVTDKGDVPEGYKVSRKEKRNFPLILESPSPNQTSLYFCASSRSWGEEKLFFGSGTQLSVL.

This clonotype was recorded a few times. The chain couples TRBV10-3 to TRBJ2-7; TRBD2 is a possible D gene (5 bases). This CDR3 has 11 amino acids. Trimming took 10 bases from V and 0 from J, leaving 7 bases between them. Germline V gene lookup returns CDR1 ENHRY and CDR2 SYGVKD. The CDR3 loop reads CASRDSYEQYF. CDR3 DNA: TGTGCCAGCCGGGACTCCTACGAGCAGTACTTC.

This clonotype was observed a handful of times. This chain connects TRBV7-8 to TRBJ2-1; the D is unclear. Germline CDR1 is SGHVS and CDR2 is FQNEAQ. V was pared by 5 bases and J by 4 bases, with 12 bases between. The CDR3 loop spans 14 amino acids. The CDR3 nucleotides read TGTGCCAGCAGCGCCACGGCCTATTACAATGAGCAGTTCTTC. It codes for CASSATAYYNEQFF.

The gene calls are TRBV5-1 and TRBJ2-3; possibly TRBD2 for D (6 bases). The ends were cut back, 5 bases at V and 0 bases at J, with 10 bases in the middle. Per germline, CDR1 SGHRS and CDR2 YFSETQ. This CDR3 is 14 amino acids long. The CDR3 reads CASRPGVSTDTQYF. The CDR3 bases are TGCGCCAGCAGGCCGGGGGTGAGCACAGATACGCAGTATTTT.

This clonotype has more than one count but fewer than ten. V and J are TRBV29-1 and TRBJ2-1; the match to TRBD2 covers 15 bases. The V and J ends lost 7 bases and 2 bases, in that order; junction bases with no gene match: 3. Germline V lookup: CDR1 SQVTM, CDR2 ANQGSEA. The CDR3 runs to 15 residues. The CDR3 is CSEGTSGGPYNEQFF. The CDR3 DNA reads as TGCAGCGAAGGGACTAGCGGGGGGCCCTACAATGAGCAGTTCTTC.

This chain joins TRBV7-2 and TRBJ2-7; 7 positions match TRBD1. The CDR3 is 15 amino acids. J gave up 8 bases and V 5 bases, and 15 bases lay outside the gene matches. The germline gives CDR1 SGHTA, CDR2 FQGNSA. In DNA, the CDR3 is TGTGCCAGCAGCCCGCCGTCACAGGGGCCTACGCAGCAGTACTTC. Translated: CASSPPSQGPTQQYF. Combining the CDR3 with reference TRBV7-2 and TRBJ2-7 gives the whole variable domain GAGVSQSPSNKVTEKGKDVELRCDPISGHTALYWYRQSLGQGLEFLIYFQGNSAPDKSGLPSDRFSAERTGGSVSTLTIQRTQQEDSAVYLCASSPPSQGPTQQYFGPGTRLTVT.

The CDR3 sequence: CASISGPKEDSDRDTQYF. CDR3 in DNA: TGTGCCAGCATCTCGGGCCCGAAAGAGGACAGTGACCGGGATACGCAGTATTTT. V gene TRBV25-1 combines with J gene TRBJ2-3, with D maybe TRBD1 (6 bases). V was cut by 7 bases and J by 6 bases, with 29 bases left in between. The CDR3 spans 18 residues. Germline V lookup: CDR1 MGHDK, CDR2 SYGVNS.

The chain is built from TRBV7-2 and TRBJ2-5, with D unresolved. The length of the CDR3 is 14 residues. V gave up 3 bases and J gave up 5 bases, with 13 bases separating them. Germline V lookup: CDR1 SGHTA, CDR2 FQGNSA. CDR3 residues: CASSLNIGPETQYF. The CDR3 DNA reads TGTGCCAGCAGCTTGAATATTGGACCGGAGACCCAGTACTTC.